The rows below give T cell receptor beta chains drawn from one sample of a study of T cells in Graves' hyperthyroidism and ophthalmopathy. TCRdb used MiXCR to reprocess the multiplex PCR reads, holding one entry per CDR3 protein. This table has nearly 750,000 distinct CDR3 sequences, roughly 32% appearing once. The specimen sequenced was blood. These receptors were collected from a woman in her thirties or forties with Graves' hyperthyroidism. CDR3s include the opening cysteine and the closing phenylalanine or tryptophan. A D gene is named only where the DNA matches it firmly. Expanded clones get a size class; other rows say once, few or many, or leave the size out.

few,TRBV6-5,TRBJ1-2,TRBD1,CASSSQGNRDYTF,TGTGCCAGCAGTTCACAGGGGAACCGTGACTACACCTTC
few,TRBV5-1,TRBJ1-2,NA,CASKGLTGTKYGYTF,TGCGCCAGCAAGGGATTGACAGGAACTAAATATGGCTACACCTTC
few,TRBV20-1,TRBJ1-2,NA,CSARDEGGRHYGYTF,TGCAGTGCTAGAGATGAGGGAGGGAGGCACTATGGCTACACCTTC
NA,TRBV6-5,TRBJ1-5,NA,CASSYSTGGASDNQPQHF,TGTGCCAGCAGTTACTCGACGGGGGGCGCTTCGGACAATCAGCCCCAGCATTTT
NA,TRBV7-2,TRBJ1-4,NA,CASSRDTGGLNEKLFF,TGTGCCAGCAGCAGGGACACGGGGGGCCTTAATGAAAAACTGTTTTTT
NA,TRBV20-1,TRBJ2-3,TRBD2,CSARDINAGVVADTQYF,TGCAGTGCTAGAGATATTAACGCGGGAGTGGTGGCAGATACGCAGTATTTT
many,TRBV5-4,TRBJ2-7,NA,CASSLEGFGEQYF,TGTGCCAGCAGCCTCGAGGGCTTCGGCGAGCAGTACTTC
many,TRBV10-3,TRBJ2-3,TRBD2,CATLTSGTDTQYF,TGTGCCACTTTGACTAGCGGCACAGATACGCAGTATTTT
few,TRBV6-5,TRBJ1-1,NA,CASSKPESGPPLNTEAFF,TGTGCCAGCAGTAAACCTGAGAGCGGGCCCCCGTTGAACACTGAAGCTTTCTTT
many,TRBV19,TRBJ1-4,TRBD1,CASRSQGNEKLFF,TGTGCCAGTAGGTCACAGGGGAATGAAAAACTGTTTTTT
many,TRBV5-6,TRBJ1-5,NA,CASSLASGRSNQPQHF,TGTGCCAGCAGCTTGGCGTCAGGGCGTAGCAATCAGCCCCAGCATTTT
NA,TRBV10-1,TRBJ1-4,NA,CASSEGQMGEKLFF,TGCGCCAGCAGTGAGGGACAGATGGGAGAAAAACTGTTTTTT
many,TRBV15,TRBJ1-2,NA,CATTDSVAGYGYTF,TGTGCCACCACCGACAGCGTGGCAGGCTATGGCTACACCTTC
many,TRBV4-3,TRBJ1-6,NA,CASSQPDLEHSPLHF,TGCGCCAGCAGCCAGCCCGACCTGGAGCATTCACCCCTCCACTTT
few,TRBV6-5,TRBJ2-5,NA,CASSRGVERGPWRPDDQETQYF,TGTGCCAGCAGTAGGGGGGTGGAGAGGGGGCCTTGGCGACCGGACGACCAAGAGACCCAGTACTTC
NA,TRBV19,TRBJ2-7,NA,CASSTPSGETYEQYF,TGTGCCAGTAGTACCCCCAGCGGCGAGACCTACGAGCAGTACTTC
few,TRBV6-2/TRBV6-3,TRBJ2-7,NA,CASRLTAYEQYF,TGTGCCAGCAGACTCACAGCCTACGAGCAGTACTTC
many,TRBV19,TRBJ1-3,NA,CATRPSSSGNTIYF,TGTGCCACCCGGCCCAGCAGCTCTGGAAACACCATATATTTT
many,TRBV11-2,TRBJ2-7,TRBD1,CASSTRDSQAYEQYF,TGTGCCAGCAGCACCCGGGACAGCCAGGCCTACGAGCAGTACTTC
many,TRBV28,TRBJ1-1,NA,CASSHRQVGPFF,TGTGCCAGCAGTCATCGACAGGTTGGACCTTTCTTT
many,TRBV7-9,TRBJ1-1,NA,CASSLDAGNTEAFF,TGTGCCAGCAGCTTAGACGCAGGAAACACTGAAGCTTTCTTT
few,TRBV7-3,TRBJ1-4,NA,CASSPLPGHEKLFF,TGTGCCAGCAGCCCCCTCCCAGGGCATGAAAAACTGTTTTTT
NA,TRBV28,TRBJ2-6,TRBD1,CASSLVLGQVSGANVLTF,TGTGCCAGCAGTTTAGTGCTGGGACAGGTCTCTGGGGCCAACGTCCTGACTTTC
NA,TRBV4-3,TRBJ1-2,NA,CASSQVASSGAQVGYTF,TGCGCCAGCAGCCAAGTCGCCTCGTCGGGTGCGCAGGTTGGCTACACCTTC